This TCR beta chain was captured in a study of shared clonotypes between healthy human individuals. Study-level points and caveats: The study sampled only blood, and tissue repertoires likely differ.

The CDR3 length is 15 residues. Germline V gene data show CDR1 as SGHTA and CDR2 as FQGTGA. Trimming at V came to 4 bases and at J to 4 bases, leaving 3 bases not matched to a gene. Some clones are missing from TCRdb's copy, which holds only in-frame ones; the method was immunoSEQ multiplex PCR. The sample yields roughly 480,000 clones, 70% to 85% seen once. A word on this clone: Its cognate antigen is unknown. Other DNA sequences in the sample encode the same CDR3.

The genes are TRBV7-3 and TRBJ2-1, with 11 bases matching TRBD2. The sequenced sample was PBMCs. This clonotype originated in a woman between 35 and 50 years old in good health. Some clones in this sample may be carry-over from other donors' samples. CDR3 DNA sequence: TGTGCCAGCAGCTCCCTAGCGGGAGGTTACAATGAGCAGTTCTTC. Translating gives CASSSLAGGYNEQFF.